A selection of T cell receptor beta chains follows, all from one sample in a study of blood T cell repertoires in COVID-19. Method: immunoSEQ multiplex PCR; TCRdb's copy keeps in-frame clones and lacks some. The table lists roughly 230,000 clones, 85% to 90% of them singletons. The sequencing input was peripheral blood. These receptor sequences come from a woman between 35 and 50 years old who had recovered from COVID-19. Both conserved end residues are part of each CDR3. D genes are given only for firm matches. Clone size is not always given. Where it is, it says once, few, many or a class for expanded clones.

CDR3 protein: CASSPLPGNTEAFF
CDR3 DNA: TGTGCCAGCTCACCACTCCCGGGGAACACTGAAGCTTTCTTT
V gene: TRBV18
CDR3 length: 14
clone size: once
D gene: .
J gene: TRBJ1-1

CDR3 protein: CAKPDPRGQPQHF
CDR3 DNA: TGCGCCAAACCGGACCCTAGGGGTCAGCCCCAGCATTTT
V gene: TRBV5-1
CDR3 length: 13
clone size: .
D gene: .
J gene: TRBJ1-5

CDR3 protein: CASSVGDSSGNTIYF
CDR3 DNA: TGTGCCAGCAGCGTAGGTGACAGCTCTGGAAACACCATATATTTT
V gene: TRBV9
CDR3 length: 15
clone size: .
D gene: .
J gene: TRBJ1-3

CDR3 protein: CASSLWLNTGELFF
CDR3 DNA: TGTGCCAGCAGCCTTTGGCTCAACACCGGGGAGCTGTTTTTT
V gene: TRBV7-2
CDR3 length: 14
clone size: .
D gene: .
J gene: TRBJ2-2

CDR3 protein: CASSLGQGRYTF
CDR3 DNA: TGTGCCAGCAGTTTAGGACAGGGCCGCTACACCTTC
V gene: TRBV28
CDR3 length: 12
clone size: .
D gene: TRBD1
J gene: TRBJ1-2

CDR3 protein: CASSIGTEGNTIYF
CDR3 DNA: TGTGCCAGCAGCATAGGTACAGAAGGAAACACCATATATTTT
V gene: TRBV21-1
CDR3 length: 14
clone size: .
D gene: .
J gene: TRBJ1-3

CDR3 protein: CTRIRLAGGKSRTDTQYF
CDR3 DNA: TGCACCAGAATAAGACTAGCGGGAGGGAAGTCCCGCACAGATACGCAGTATTTT
V gene: TRBV1
CDR3 length: 18
clone size: .
D gene: .
J gene: TRBJ2-3

CDR3 protein: CASSSPGQGWADTQYF
CDR3 DNA: TGTGCCAGCAGTTCCCCGGGACAGGGGTGGGCAGATACGCAGTATTTT
V gene: TRBV6-5
CDR3 length: 16
clone size: .
D gene: TRBD1
J gene: TRBJ2-3

CDR3 protein: CASSADRVAFF
CDR3 DNA: TGTGCCAGCAGTGCGGACAGGGTGGCTTTCTTT
V gene: TRBV7-9
CDR3 length: 11
clone size: .
D gene: TRBD1
J gene: TRBJ1-1

CDR3 protein: CASSNEQGNEQFF
CDR3 DNA: TGCGCCAGCAGCAACGAACAGGGTAATGAGCAGTTCTTC
V gene: TRBV5-1
CDR3 length: 13
clone size: .
D gene: .
J gene: TRBJ2-1

CDR3 protein: CASSLGTVSYGYTF
CDR3 DNA: TGTGCCAGCAGCTTAGGGACAGTTTCTTATGGCTACACCTTC
V gene: TRBV13
CDR3 length: 14
clone size: .
D gene: .
J gene: TRBJ1-2

CDR3 protein: CASSQARSAPLHF
CDR3 DNA: TGCGCCAGCAGCCAAGCGAGGTCCGCACCCCTCCACTTT
V gene: TRBV4-3
CDR3 length: 13
clone size: .
D gene: .
J gene: TRBJ1-6

CDR3 protein: CAWSVGSGMETQYF
CDR3 DNA: TGTGCCTGGAGTGTAGGTAGCGGGATGGAGACCCAGTACTTC
V gene: TRBV30
CDR3 length: 14
clone size: .
D gene: TRBD2
J gene: TRBJ2-5

CDR3 protein: CASSPRRGSHPFF
CDR3 DNA: TGTGCCAGCAGCCCGCGTCGCGGATCCCACCCGTTCTTC
V gene: TRBV11-3
CDR3 length: 13
clone size: .
D gene: .
J gene: TRBJ2-1

CDR3 protein: CSVESRGQNYGYTF
CDR3 DNA: TGCAGCGTTGAGAGCCGGGGACAGAACTATGGCTACACCTTC
V gene: TRBV29-1
CDR3 length: 14
clone size: .
D gene: TRBD1
J gene: TRBJ1-2

CDR3 protein: CASSTPSGSLTDTQYF
CDR3 DNA: TGTGCCAGTAGTACCCCGTCGGGGAGTCTCACAGATACGCAGTATTTT
V gene: TRBV19
CDR3 length: 16
clone size: .
D gene: .
J gene: TRBJ2-3

CDR3 protein: CASSGNTGGQVGNTIYF
CDR3 DNA: TGCGCCAGCAGTGGAAACACTGGGGGACAGGTTGGAAACACCATATATTTT
V gene: TRBV10-1
CDR3 length: 17
clone size: .
D gene: TRBD1
J gene: TRBJ1-3

CDR3 protein: CASSPLITSGGDYNEQFF
CDR3 DNA: TGTGCCAGCTCACCACTTATCACTAGCGGGGGAGATTACAATGAGCAGTTCTTC
V gene: TRBV18
CDR3 length: 18
clone size: .
D gene: TRBD2
J gene: TRBJ2-1

CDR3 protein: CASGLSGTQYF
CDR3 DNA: TGTGCTAGTGGTTTGTCGGGGACCCAGTACTTC
V gene: TRBV12-5
CDR3 length: 11
clone size: .
D gene: .
J gene: TRBJ2-5

CDR3 protein: CASSNIGTANTEAFF
CDR3 DNA: TGTGCCAGCAGTAATATCGGGACAGCGAACACTGAAGCTTTCTTT
V gene: TRBV6-5
CDR3 length: 15
clone size: .
D gene: TRBD1
J gene: TRBJ1-1

CDR3 protein: CSVAAQGDTQYF
CDR3 DNA: TGCAGCGTTGCTGCACAGGGGGATACGCAGTATTTT
V gene: TRBV29-1
CDR3 length: 12
clone size: .
D gene: TRBD1
J gene: TRBJ2-3

CDR3 protein: CAISEAGEQETQYF
CDR3 DNA: TGTGCCATCAGTGAAGCGGGGGAACAAGAGACCCAGTACTTC
V gene: TRBV10-3
CDR3 length: 14
clone size: .
D gene: TRBD2
J gene: TRBJ2-5

CDR3 protein: CASGSGRAGEETQYF
CDR3 DNA: TGTGCCAGCGGTAGCGGGAGGGCCGGGGAAGAGACCCAGTACTTC
V gene: TRBV6-6
CDR3 length: 15
clone size: .
D gene: TRBD2
J gene: TRBJ2-5

CDR3 protein: CASSLDGTGYGYTF
CDR3 DNA: TGCGCCAGCAGCTTGGATGGGACAGGCTATGGCTACACCTTC
V gene: TRBV5-1
CDR3 length: 14
clone size: .
D gene: TRBD1
J gene: TRBJ1-2

CDR3 protein: CASRYRDRDYEQYF
CDR3 DNA: TGTGCCAGCAGGTACCGGGACAGAGACTACGAGCAGTACTTC
V gene: TRBV6-5
CDR3 length: 14
clone size: many
D gene: TRBD1
J gene: TRBJ2-7

CDR3 protein: CASSYGRTRSNQPQHF
CDR3 DNA: TGTGCCAGCAGTTACGGTCGGACAAGAAGCAATCAGCCCCAGCATTTT
V gene: TRBV6-2/TRBV6-3
CDR3 length: 16
clone size: .
D gene: .
J gene: TRBJ1-5

CDR3 protein: CATDRGLRTGELFF
CDR3 DNA: TGTGCCACCGACAGGGGGCTGAGAACCGGGGAGCTGTTTTTT
V gene: TRBV19
CDR3 length: 14
clone size: .
D gene: TRBD1
J gene: TRBJ2-2

CDR3 protein: CASSPPANANTGELFF
CDR3 DNA: TGTGCCAGCTCACCACCGGCAAACGCGAACACCGGGGAGCTGTTTTTT
V gene: TRBV18
CDR3 length: 16
clone size: .
D gene: .
J gene: TRBJ2-2

CDR3 protein: CASSLSSLGTDTQYF
CDR3 DNA: TGTGCCAGCAGTTTATCGAGTTTGGGCACAGATACGCAGTATTTT
V gene: TRBV27
CDR3 length: 15
clone size: .
D gene: .
J gene: TRBJ2-3

CDR3 protein: CASSPRPGVSTDTQYF
CDR3 DNA: TGTGCCAGCAGCCCGAGGCCGGGGGTTAGCACAGATACGCAGTATTTT
V gene: TRBV9
CDR3 length: 16
clone size: .
D gene: .
J gene: TRBJ2-3

CDR3 protein: CASSFGGVIYEQYF
CDR3 DNA: TGTGCCAGCAGCTTTGGAGGGGTCATCTACGAGCAGTACTTC
V gene: TRBV11-2
CDR3 length: 14
clone size: few
D gene: .
J gene: TRBJ2-7

CDR3 protein: CASSARQGEDEQYF
CDR3 DNA: TGTGCCAGCAGCGCCCGACAGGGGGAGGACGAGCAGTACTTC
V gene: TRBV9
CDR3 length: 14
clone size: .
D gene: TRBD1
J gene: TRBJ2-7

CDR3 protein: CASSVNQPGPFGDGYTF
CDR3 DNA: TGTGCCAGCAGCGTAAACCAACCGGGTCCCTTCGGGGATGGCTACACCTTC
V gene: TRBV7-2
CDR3 length: 17
clone size: .
D gene: .
J gene: TRBJ1-2

CDR3 protein: CASRTSGGYNEQFF
CDR3 DNA: TGTGCCAGCCGGACTAGCGGTGGGTACAATGAGCAGTTCTTC
V gene: TRBV2
CDR3 length: 14
clone size: .
D gene: TRBD2
J gene: TRBJ2-1

CDR3 protein: CASSPSASGTGELFF
CDR3 DNA: TGCGCCAGCAGCCCCTCGGCGTCGGGTACCGGGGAGCTGTTTTTT
V gene: TRBV5-1
CDR3 length: 15
clone size: few
D gene: .
J gene: TRBJ2-2

CDR3 protein: CASSQVQGAGTGELFF
CDR3 DNA: TGTGCCAGCAGCCAAGTGCAGGGGGCGGGAACCGGGGAGCTGTTTTTT
V gene: TRBV3-1/TRBV3-2
CDR3 length: 16
clone size: .
D gene: TRBD1
J gene: TRBJ2-2

CDR3 protein: CASSYSGQGAGQPQHF
CDR3 DNA: TGTGCCAGCAGTTACTCGGGACAGGGGGCTGGTCAGCCCCAGCATTTT
V gene: TRBV6-6
CDR3 length: 16
clone size: .
D gene: TRBD1
J gene: TRBJ1-5

CDR3 protein: CASSSDRDGYTF
CDR3 DNA: TGTGCCAGCAGCTCGGACAGGGATGGCTACACCTTC
V gene: TRBV7-9
CDR3 length: 12
clone size: .
D gene: TRBD1
J gene: TRBJ1-2

CDR3 protein: CASSVGGSTYNEQFF
CDR3 DNA: TGTGCCAGCAGCGTAGGAGGGAGCACCTACAATGAGCAGTTCTTC
V gene: TRBV9
CDR3 length: 15
clone size: .
D gene: .
J gene: TRBJ2-1

CDR3 protein: CASSPPFAGVNTGELFF
CDR3 DNA: TGTGCCAGCTCACCCCCTTTTGCGGGAGTTAACACCGGGGAGCTGTTTTTT
V gene: TRBV18
CDR3 length: 17
clone size: .
D gene: TRBD2
J gene: TRBJ2-2

CDR3 protein: CASSRTANTEAFF
CDR3 DNA: TGTGCCAGCAGCCGGACAGCGAACACTGAAGCTTTCTTT
V gene: TRBV7-9
CDR3 length: 13
clone size: .
D gene: .
J gene: TRBJ1-1

CDR3 protein: CASSPSPGGSGYTF
CDR3 DNA: TGTGCCAGCAGTCCCTCCCCAGGGGGCTCTGGCTACACCTTC
V gene: TRBV2
CDR3 length: 14
clone size: .
D gene: TRBD1
J gene: TRBJ1-2

CDR3 protein: CASSYFGQINEQFF
CDR3 DNA: TGTGCCAGCAGTTACTTCGGACAGATCAATGAGCAGTTCTTC
V gene: TRBV6-5
CDR3 length: 14
clone size: .
D gene: .
J gene: TRBJ2-1

CDR3 protein: CAWSSTGGGSPLHF
CDR3 DNA: TGTGCCTGGAGTTCTACAGGGGGCGGTTCACCCCTCCACTTT
V gene: TRBV30
CDR3 length: 14
clone size: .
D gene: TRBD1
J gene: TRBJ1-6

CDR3 protein: CASREVNQPQHF
CDR3 DNA: TGTGCCAGCAGGGAGGTCAATCAGCCCCAGCATTTT
V gene: TRBV7-2
CDR3 length: 12
clone size: .
D gene: .
J gene: TRBJ1-5

CDR3 protein: CASSYGSGTHEQFF
CDR3 DNA: TGTGCCAGCAGTTACGGGTCGGGGACTCATGAGCAGTTCTTC
V gene: TRBV6-2/TRBV6-3
CDR3 length: 14
clone size: .
D gene: .
J gene: TRBJ2-1

CDR3 protein: CASSYRLADLAKNIQYF
CDR3 DNA: TGTGCCAGCAGTTACCGACTAGCGGACTTAGCCAAAAACATTCAGTACTTC
V gene: TRBV6-2/TRBV6-3
CDR3 length: 17
clone size: .
D gene: TRBD2
J gene: TRBJ2-4

CDR3 protein: CASSPRDRGPGANVLTF
CDR3 DNA: TGCGCCAGCAGCCCCCGGGACAGGGGACCTGGGGCCAACGTCCTGACTTTC
V gene: TRBV5-1
CDR3 length: 17
clone size: few
D gene: TRBD1
J gene: TRBJ2-6

CDR3 protein: CASSPWTSGTDTQYF
CDR3 DNA: TGTGCCAGCAGCCCCTGGACTAGCGGCACAGATACGCAGTATTTT
V gene: TRBV7-2
CDR3 length: 15
clone size: .
D gene: TRBD2
J gene: TRBJ2-3

CDR3 protein: CSVPELAGGPDTQYF
CDR3 DNA: TGCAGCGTTCCCGAGCTAGCGGGAGGGCCAGATACGCAGTATTTT
V gene: TRBV29-1
CDR3 length: 15
clone size: once
D gene: TRBD2
J gene: TRBJ2-3

CDR3 protein: CASSYGRGSNTGELFF
CDR3 DNA: TGTGCCAGCAGCTACGGACGGGGGTCGAACACCGGGGAGCTGTTTTTT
V gene: TRBV7-3
CDR3 length: 16
clone size: .
D gene: .
J gene: TRBJ2-2

CDR3 protein: CATSDFWSGEQFF
CDR3 DNA: TGTGCCACCAGTGATTTTTGGAGTGGGGAGCAGTTCTTC
V gene: TRBV24-1
CDR3 length: 13
clone size: .
D gene: .
J gene: TRBJ2-1

CDR3 protein: CASPDPTGSYEQYF
CDR3 DNA: TGTGCCAGCCCCGACCCCACAGGGTCGTACGAGCAGTACTTC
V gene: TRBV6-5
CDR3 length: 14
clone size: once
D gene: .
J gene: TRBJ2-7

CDR3 protein: CASSVELAGGLSTDTQYF
CDR3 DNA: TGTGCCAGCAGCGTAGAACTAGCGGGGGGCCTAAGCACAGATACGCAGTATTTT
V gene: TRBV9
CDR3 length: 18
clone size: .
D gene: TRBD2
J gene: TRBJ2-3

CDR3 protein: CATSDPNRGEQFF
CDR3 DNA: TGTGCCACCAGTGATCCCAATAGAGGTGAGCAGTTCTTC
V gene: TRBV24-1
CDR3 length: 13
clone size: .
D gene: .
J gene: TRBJ2-1

CDR3 protein: CAWSVDTRNIQYF
CDR3 DNA: TGTGCCTGGAGTGTAGATACCAGAAACATTCAGTACTTC
V gene: TRBV30
CDR3 length: 13
clone size: once
D gene: .
J gene: TRBJ2-4

CDR3 protein: CASTFFGGNEQFF
CDR3 DNA: TGTGCCAGCACATTTTTCGGGGGCAATGAGCAGTTCTTC
V gene: TRBV7-2
CDR3 length: 13
clone size: .
D gene: .
J gene: TRBJ2-1